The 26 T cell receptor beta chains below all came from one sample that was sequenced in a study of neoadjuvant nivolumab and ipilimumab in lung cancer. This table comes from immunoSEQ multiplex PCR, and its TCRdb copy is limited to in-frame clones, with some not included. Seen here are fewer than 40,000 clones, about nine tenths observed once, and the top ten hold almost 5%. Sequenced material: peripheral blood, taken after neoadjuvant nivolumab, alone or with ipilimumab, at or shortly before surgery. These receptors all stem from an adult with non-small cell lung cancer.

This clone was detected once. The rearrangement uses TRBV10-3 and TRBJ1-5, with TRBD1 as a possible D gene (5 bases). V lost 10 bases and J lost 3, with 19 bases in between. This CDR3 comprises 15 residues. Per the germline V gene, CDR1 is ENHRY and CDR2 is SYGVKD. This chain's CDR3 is CATTGGGGNNQPQHF. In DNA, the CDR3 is TGTGCCACGACGGGTGGGGGAGGTAACAATCAGCCCCAGCATTTT.

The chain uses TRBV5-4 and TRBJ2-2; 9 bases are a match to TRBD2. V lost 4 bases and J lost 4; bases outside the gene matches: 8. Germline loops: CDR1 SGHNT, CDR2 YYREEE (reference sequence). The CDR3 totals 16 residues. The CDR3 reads CASSPLLAGVTGELFF. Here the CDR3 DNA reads TGTGCCAGCAGCCCCTTACTAGCGGGCGTCACCGGGGAGCTGTTTTTT.

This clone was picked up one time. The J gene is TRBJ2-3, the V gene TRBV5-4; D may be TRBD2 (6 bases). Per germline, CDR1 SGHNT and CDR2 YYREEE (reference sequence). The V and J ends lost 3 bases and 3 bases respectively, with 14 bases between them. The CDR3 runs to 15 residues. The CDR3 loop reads CASSSGMGGTDTQYF. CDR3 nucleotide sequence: TGTGCCAGCAGCTCCGGGATGGGAGGAACAGATACGCAGTATTTT.

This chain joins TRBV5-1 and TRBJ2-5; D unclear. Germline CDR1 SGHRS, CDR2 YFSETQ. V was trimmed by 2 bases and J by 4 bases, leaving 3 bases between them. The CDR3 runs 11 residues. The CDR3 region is CASSLRETQYF. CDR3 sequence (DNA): TGCGCCAGCAGCTTAAGAGAGACCCAGTACTTC.

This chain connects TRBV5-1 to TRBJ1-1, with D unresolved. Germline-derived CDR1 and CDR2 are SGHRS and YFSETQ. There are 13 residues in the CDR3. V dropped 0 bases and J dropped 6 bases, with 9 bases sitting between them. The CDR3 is CASSLANGPEAFF. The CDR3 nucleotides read TGCGCCAGCAGCTTGGCGAATGGCCCTGAAGCTTTCTTT.

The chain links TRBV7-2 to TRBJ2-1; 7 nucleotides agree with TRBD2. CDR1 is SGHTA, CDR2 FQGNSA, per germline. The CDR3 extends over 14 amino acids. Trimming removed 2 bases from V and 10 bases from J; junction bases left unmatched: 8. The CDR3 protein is CASSLRLAEKEQFF. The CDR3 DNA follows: TGTGCCAGCAGCTTAAGGCTAGCGGAAAAGGAGCAGTTCTTC.

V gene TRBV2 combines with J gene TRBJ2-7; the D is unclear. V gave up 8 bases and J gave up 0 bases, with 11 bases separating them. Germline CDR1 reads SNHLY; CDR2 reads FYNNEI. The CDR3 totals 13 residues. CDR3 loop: CASEQGYSYEQYF. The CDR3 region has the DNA TGTGCCAGCGAACAAGGGTACTCCTACGAGCAGTACTTC.

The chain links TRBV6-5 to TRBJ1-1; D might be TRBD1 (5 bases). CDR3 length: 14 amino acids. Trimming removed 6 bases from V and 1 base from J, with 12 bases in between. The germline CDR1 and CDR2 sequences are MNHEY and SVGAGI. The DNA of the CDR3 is TGTGCCAGCAGACTGATAGACAGGAACACTGAAGCTTTCTTT. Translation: CASRLIDRNTEAFF.

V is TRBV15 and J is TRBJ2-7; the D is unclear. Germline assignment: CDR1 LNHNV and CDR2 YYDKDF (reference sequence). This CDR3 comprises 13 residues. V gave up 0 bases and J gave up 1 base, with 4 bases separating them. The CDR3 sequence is CATSREGSYEQYF. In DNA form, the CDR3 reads TGTGCCACCAGCAGAGAGGGATCCTACGAGCAGTACTTC.

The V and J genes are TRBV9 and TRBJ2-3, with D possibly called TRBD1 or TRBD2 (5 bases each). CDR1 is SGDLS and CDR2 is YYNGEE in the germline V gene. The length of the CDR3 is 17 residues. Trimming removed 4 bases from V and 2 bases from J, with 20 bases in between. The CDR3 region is CASSTRLALGDTDTQYF. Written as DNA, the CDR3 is TGTGCCAGCAGCACCAGATTGGCGTTGGGGGACACAGATACGCAGTATTTT.

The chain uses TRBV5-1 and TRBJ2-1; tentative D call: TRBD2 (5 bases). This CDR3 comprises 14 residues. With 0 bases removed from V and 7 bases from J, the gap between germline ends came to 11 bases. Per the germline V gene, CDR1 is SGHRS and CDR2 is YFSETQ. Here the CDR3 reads CASSLADSGNEQFF. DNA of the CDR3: TGCGCCAGCAGCTTGGCAGACTCGGGGAATGAGCAGTTCTTC.

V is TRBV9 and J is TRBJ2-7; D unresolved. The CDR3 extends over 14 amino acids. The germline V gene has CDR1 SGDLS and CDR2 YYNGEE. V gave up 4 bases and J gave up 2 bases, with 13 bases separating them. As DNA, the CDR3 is TGTGCCAGCAGCCCCCGGGTAGACGCCTACGAGCAGTACTTC. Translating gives CASSPRVDAYEQYF.

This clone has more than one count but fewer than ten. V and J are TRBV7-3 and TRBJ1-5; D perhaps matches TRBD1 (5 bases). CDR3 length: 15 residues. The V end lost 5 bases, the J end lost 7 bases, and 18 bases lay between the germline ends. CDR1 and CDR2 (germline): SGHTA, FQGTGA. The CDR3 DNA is TGTGCCAGCAGCAAGGGGTCAGGGCGTAGCCAGCCCCAGCATTTT. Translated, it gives CASSKGSGRSQPQHF.

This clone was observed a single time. The CDR3 DNA sequence: TGTGCCAGCAGCTTAGCGGGACAGGCTGTCGGGGCCTACGAGCAGTACTTC. Its protein product is CASSLAGQAVGAYEQYF. The chain has TRBV7-2 and TRBJ2-7; 8 bases align to TRBD1. Germline trimming cut 0 bases from V and 2 bases from J; bases unmatched to any gene: 9. Germline V gene sequence: CDR1 SGHTA, CDR2 FQGNSA. CDR3 length: 17 amino acids.

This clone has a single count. The CDR3 DNA reads TGTGCCAGCAGTATGACAGGGATCCCCTACGAGCAGTACTTC. As protein: CASSMTGIPYEQYF. The chain employs TRBV28 and TRBJ2-7; TRBD1 matches 7 bases. V lost 5 bases to trimming and J lost 2 bases; unmatched junction nucleotides: 6. The length of the CDR3 is 14 residues. Germline lookup yields CDR1 MDHEN and CDR2 SYDVKM.

Written as DNA, the CDR3 is TGTGCCAGCAGCACCTTTGACAACTCTGGGGCCAACGTCCTGACTTTC. Its translation is CASSTFDNSGANVLTF. J is TRBJ2-6 and V is TRBV5-6, with D unclear. Germline V gene lookup returns CDR1 SGHDT and CDR2 YYEEEE. This CDR3 is built from 16 residues. V lost 4 bases and J lost 0, with 11 bases in between.

CDR3 amino acids: CATRRATNEKLFF. CDR3 nucleotides: TGTGCCACCCGGCGGGCAACTAATGAAAAACTGTTTTTT. V and J are TRBV4-2 and TRBJ1-4; no firm D call. CDR1 and CDR2 from the germline V gene are LGHNA and YNFKEQ. The CDR3 runs 13 residues. V lost 10 bases and J lost 0, with 9 bases in between.

The CDR3 bases are TGTGCCAGCAGCCCTGGACAGGGGGCGATGGAACTGTTTTTT. Amino acid sequence: CASSPGQGAMELFF. The chain combines TRBV7-8 with TRBJ1-4; 11 bases are shared with TRBD1. After removal of 5 bases from V and 12 bases from J, the junction contained 8 bases not matched to a gene. This CDR3 region has 14 residues. From germline, CDR1 is SGHVS and CDR2 FQNEAQ. The whole variable domain, remainder taken from reference TRBV7-8 and TRBJ1-4, is GAGVSQSPRYKVAKRGQDVALRCDPISGHVSLFWYQQALGQGPEFLTYFQNEAQLDKSGLPSDRFFAERPEGSVSTLKIQRTQQEDSAVYLCASSPGQGAMELFFGSGTQLSVL.

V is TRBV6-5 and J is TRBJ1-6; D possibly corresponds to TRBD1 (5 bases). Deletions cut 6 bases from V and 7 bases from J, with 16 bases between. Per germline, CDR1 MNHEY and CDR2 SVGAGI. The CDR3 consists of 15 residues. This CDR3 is CASSPVREGNSPLHF. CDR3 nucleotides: TGTGCCAGCAGCCCAGTCCGGGAGGGGAATTCACCCCTCCACTTT.

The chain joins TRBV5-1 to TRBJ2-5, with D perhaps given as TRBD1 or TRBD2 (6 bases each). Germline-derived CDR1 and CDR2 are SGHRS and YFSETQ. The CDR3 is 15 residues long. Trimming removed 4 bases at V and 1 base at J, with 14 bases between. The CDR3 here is CASSPRGQLQETQYF. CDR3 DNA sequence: TGCGCCAGCAGCCCCCGGGGGCAGCTCCAAGAGACCCAGTACTTC.

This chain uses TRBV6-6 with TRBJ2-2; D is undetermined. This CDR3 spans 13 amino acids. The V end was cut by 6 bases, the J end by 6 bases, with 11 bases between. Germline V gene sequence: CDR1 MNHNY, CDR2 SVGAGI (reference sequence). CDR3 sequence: CASSPDGPGELFF. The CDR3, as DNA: TGTGCCAGCAGCCCGGACGGTCCCGGGGAGCTGTTTTTT.

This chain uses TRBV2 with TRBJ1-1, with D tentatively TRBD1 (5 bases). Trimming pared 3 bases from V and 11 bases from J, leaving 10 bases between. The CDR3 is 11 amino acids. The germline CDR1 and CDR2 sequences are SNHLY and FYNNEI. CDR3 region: CASSEQGMAFF. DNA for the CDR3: TGTGCCAGCAGTGAGCAGGGTATGGCTTTCTTT.

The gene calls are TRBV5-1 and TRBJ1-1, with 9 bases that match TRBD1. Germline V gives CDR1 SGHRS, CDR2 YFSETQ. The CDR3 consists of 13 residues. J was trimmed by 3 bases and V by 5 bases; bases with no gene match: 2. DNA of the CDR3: TGCGCCAGCAGTTGGGACAGGGACACTGAAGCTTTCTTT. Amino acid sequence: CASSWDRDTEAFF.

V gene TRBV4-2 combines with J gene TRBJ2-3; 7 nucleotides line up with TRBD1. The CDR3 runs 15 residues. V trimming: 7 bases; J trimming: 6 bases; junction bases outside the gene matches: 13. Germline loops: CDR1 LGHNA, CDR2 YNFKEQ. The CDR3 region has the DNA TGTGCCAGCACGCTCGATGCAGGGGGAGTTGATACGCAGTATTTT. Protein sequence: CASTLDAGGVDTQYF.

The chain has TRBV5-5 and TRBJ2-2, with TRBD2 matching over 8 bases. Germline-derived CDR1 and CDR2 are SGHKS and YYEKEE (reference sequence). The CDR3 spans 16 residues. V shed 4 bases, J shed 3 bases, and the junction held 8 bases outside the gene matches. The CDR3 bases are TGTGCCAGCAGCCGGAGGAGCGGGGGCGACACCGGGGAGCTGTTTTTT. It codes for CASSRRSGGDTGELFF.

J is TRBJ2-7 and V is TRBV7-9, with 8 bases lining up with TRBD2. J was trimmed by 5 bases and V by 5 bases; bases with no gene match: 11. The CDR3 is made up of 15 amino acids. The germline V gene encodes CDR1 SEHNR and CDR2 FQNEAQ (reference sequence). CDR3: CASSTRLATMHEQYF. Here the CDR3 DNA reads TGTGCCAGCAGCACGCGACTAGCGACCATGCACGAGCAGTACTTC. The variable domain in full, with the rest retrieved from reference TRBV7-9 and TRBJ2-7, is DTGVSQNPRHKITKRGQNVTFRCDPISEHNRLYWYRQTLGQGPEFLTYFQNEAQLEKSRLLSDRFSAERPKGSFSTLEIQRTEQGDSAMYLCASSTRLATMHEQYFGPGTRLTVT.